These 13 T cell receptor beta chains were all obtained from the same sample, sequenced in a study of shared clonotypes between healthy human individuals. The protocol was immunoSEQ multiplex PCR, while the TCRdb copy is restricted to in-frame clones and leaves out a portion. Of some 1 million clones in the sample, about 75% were seen once. The sequencing input was memory CD4+ T cells sorted from blood. Subset in this sample: CD45RA-negative fraction. The origin of the receptors is a man between 18 and 35 years old in good health.

The V and J genes are TRBV5-1 and TRBJ2-7; D is perhaps TRBD1 or TRBD2 (6 bases each). This CDR3 comprises 13 residues. The germline V gene has CDR1 SGHRS and CDR2 YFSETQ. Trimming pared 4 bases from V and 3 bases from J, leaving 11 bases between. The CDR3: CASSGGDNYEQYF. The CDR3 DNA reads as TGCGCCAGCAGCGGCGGGGACAACTACGAGCAGTACTTC. The whole variable domain, remainder taken from reference TRBV5-1 and TRBJ2-7, is KAGVTQTPRYLIKTRGQQVTLSCSPISGHRSVSWYQQTPGQGLQFLFEYFSETQRNKGNFPGRFSGRQFSNSRSEMNVSTLELGDSALYLCASSGGDNYEQYFGPGTRLTVT.

This chain connects TRBV19 to TRBJ2-5, with 10 bases matching TRBD2. The CDR3 extends over 16 amino acids. V lost 4 bases, J lost 5 bases, and 10 bases stayed unmatched. Per germline, CDR1 LNHDA and CDR2 SQIVND (reference sequence). The CDR3, as DNA: TGTGCCAGTAGTACCCAAGGGCGAGCGGGAGGGGAGACCCAGTACTTC. The encoded protein is CASSTQGRAGGETQYF.

The chain links TRBV5-4 to TRBJ2-4; either TRBD1 or TRBD2 may supply D (5 bases each). Germline assignment: CDR1 SGHNT and CDR2 YYREEE (reference sequence). The CDR3 is 14 amino acids. Trimming shortened V by 0 bases and J by 1 base, and 5 bases separated the two germline ends. In DNA form, the CDR3 reads TGTGCCAGCAGCTTGGGGGACGCCAAAAACATTCAGTACTTC. The encoded protein is CASSLGDAKNIQYF.

This clone has more than one count but fewer than ten. The chain recombines TRBV10-3 with TRBJ1-1, with D tentatively TRBD1 (5 bases). Germline CDR1 ENHRY, CDR2 SYGVKD. The V and J ends lost 4 bases and 0 bases respectively, with 9 bases between them. The length of the CDR3 is 14 residues. The DNA of the CDR3 is TGTGCCATCAGTGTGGGGGAAATGAACACTGAAGCTTTCTTT. Protein: CAISVGEMNTEAFF.

This clone was detected once. The chain is built from TRBV18 and TRBJ2-3; D is possibly TRBD2 (5 bases). This CDR3 has 13 residues. The germline V gene has CDR1 KGHSH and CDR2 LQKENI. Trimming took 4 bases from V and 2 from J, leaving 7 bases between them. CDR3 DNA: TGTGCCAGCTCACGAGGGATCACAGATACGCAGTATTTT. The encoded protein is CASSRGITDTQYF.

This chain joins TRBV7-2 and TRBJ2-3, with D uncertain. The CDR3 loop spans 15 amino acids. Trimming left V 1 base short and J 6 bases short, with 14 bases between. Germline lookup yields CDR1 SGHTA and CDR2 FQGNSA. CDR3 residues: CASSLVGSSADTQYF. The CDR3 DNA is TGTGCCAGCAGCTTAGTCGGGTCCTCGGCGGATACGCAGTATTTT.

The CDR3: CASSYSLPDRGYEQYF. CDR3 DNA: TGTGCCAGCAGTTACTCGTTACCCGACAGGGGCTACGAGCAGTACTTC. This chain uses TRBV6-5 with TRBJ2-7, with 8 nucleotides matching TRBD1. The germline V gene encodes CDR1 MNHEY and CDR2 SVGAGI. The CDR3 runs to 16 residues. V lost 0 bases, J lost 3 bases, and 7 bases stayed unmatched.

This clone showed up just a few times. The rearrangement joins TRBV5-6 to TRBJ2-7; TRBD2 aligns across 13 bases. The CDR3 has 18 residues. Germline V gives CDR1 SGHDT, CDR2 YYEEEE. V shed 4 bases, J shed 5 bases, and the junction held 15 bases outside the gene matches. For the CDR3, the DNA is TGTGCCAGCAGCCTACGGACTAGCGGGAGCCAAGGAGGGAACGAGCAGTACTTC. Translating gives CASSLRTSGSQGGNEQYF.

On this clone: This may come from a read error, since a much larger clone is one base off. The CDR3 protein is CASSLGTVYGYTF. The CDR3 DNA reads TGTGCCAGCAGCCTCGGGACAGTCTATGGCTACACCTTC. V gene TRBV28 combines with J gene TRBJ1-2, with 7 bases identical to TRBD1. CDR1 and CDR2 from the germline V gene are MDHEN and SYDVKM. The CDR3 contains 13 residues. Trimming removed 6 bases from V and 4 bases from J; junction bases left unmatched: 5.

At least ten counts were recorded for this clone. The chain recombines TRBV12-2 with TRBJ1-4. TRBV12-2 corresponds to a pseudogene. The CDR3 length is 14 residues. DNA of the CDR3: TGTGCAAGTCGCTTAGTTACCGAGGAGGAAAAACTGTTTTTT. This encodes CASRLVTEEEKLFF.

V gene TRBV4-3 combines with J gene TRBJ2-3; D may match TRBD1 or TRBD2 (5 bases each). The V and J ends lost 1 base and 0 bases respectively, with 11 bases between them. Germline-derived CDR1 and CDR2 are LGHNA and YSLEER. CDR3 size: 16 residues. CDR3 sequence reads: CASSQGGDASTDTQYF. The DNA of the CDR3 is TGCGCCAGCAGCCAAGGAGGGGACGCGAGCACAGATACGCAGTATTTT.

The chain uses TRBV11-2 and TRBJ1-3; 8 bases match TRBD1. The V gene's germline CDR1 is SGHAT and CDR2 FQNNGV. V lost 1 base to trimming and J lost 5 bases; unmatched junction nucleotides: 7. The CDR3 spans 16 residues. CDR3 sequence (DNA): TGTGCCAGCAGCTTAGTCAACAGGGGGGTTCGAAACACCATATATTTT. It yields the protein CASSLVNRGVRNTIYF.

This sequence joins TRBV7-2 and TRBJ2-7, with D possibly being TRBD2 (5 bases). The length of the CDR3 is 15 residues. V lost 9 bases to trimming and J lost 0 bases, with 18 bases between them. Germline values: CDR1 SGHTA, CDR2 FQGNSA. The CDR3 is CASSGDGTSSYEQYF. The CDR3 DNA sequence: TGTGCCAGTTCCGGAGACGGCACTAGCTCCTACGAGCAGTACTTC.